Each of the 13 T cell receptor beta chains below was sequenced from the same sample in a study of cytomegalovirus exposure and HLA in healthy donors. This PCR relied on a set of 60 Vbeta primers and 13 Jbeta primers. Sequencing was performed with immunoSEQ multiplex PCR; in TCRdb, only in-frame clones are kept and a portion is missing. The sample holds 130,000 or so clones, about 82% seen once. The specimen was PBMCs. The receptors were sampled from a female donor in good health and CMV-seropositive.

This clone is termed medium-sized. The V gene is TRBV15, the J gene TRBJ1-5, with unresolved D. V was clipped by 0 bases and J by 5 bases, with 5 bases between them. Germline V gives CDR1 LNHNV, CDR2 YYDKDF (reference sequence). The CDR3 totals 13 residues. The CDR3, as DNA: TGTGCCACCAGCAGAGAAGAGCATCAGCCCCAGCATTTT. This translates into CATSREEHQPQHF.

The chain employs TRBV5-4 and TRBJ2-3, with 11 bases identical to TRBD2. The germline V gene has CDR1 SGHNT and CDR2 YYREEE (reference sequence). This CDR3 is 14 amino acids long. V shed 4 bases and J 6 bases; nucleotides not matched to a gene: 4. In DNA form, the CDR3 reads TGTGCCAGCAGCCCCCCTAGCGGGAGGGATACGCAGTATTTT. Amino acid sequence: CASSPPSGRDTQYF. Complete variable domain (other parts from reference TRBV5-4 and TRBJ2-3): ETGVTQSPTHLIKTRGQQVTLRCSSQSGHNTVSWYQQALGQGPQFIFQYYREEENGRGNFPPRFSGLQFPNYSSELNVNALELDDSALYLCASSPPSGRDTQYFGPGTRLTVL.

The J gene is TRBJ2-7, the V gene TRBV6-1; weak D call: TRBD1 (5 bases). V was clipped by 3 bases and J by 1 base, with 7 bases between them. This CDR3 has 13 residues. The germline CDR1 and CDR2 sequences are MNHNS and SASEGT. The CDR3 is CASSEHRSYEQYF. DNA for the CDR3: TGTGCCAGCAGTGAGCACAGGTCCTACGAGCAGTACTTC.

CDR3 DNA sequence: TGTGCCAGCAGTGAACCTACCGATTCGGTGCAGTACTTC. It yields the protein CASSEPTDSVQYF. V and J are TRBV25-1 and TRBJ2-7; D ambiguous. Trimming shortened V by 2 bases and J by 9 bases, and 14 bases separated the two germline ends. The CDR3 totals 13 residues. From germline, CDR1 is MGHDK and CDR2 SYGVNS.

CDR3 nucleotides: TGTGCCAGCAGCCCAACTAGCGGGAGGTCCCGTTACGAGCAGTACTTC. Protein sequence: CASSPTSGRSRYEQYF. This chain links TRBV7-2 with TRBJ2-7; 12 bases match TRBD2. The CDR3 sequence is 16 residues long. Per the germline V gene, CDR1 is SGHTA and CDR2 is FQGNSA. The junction had 9 bases not matched to a gene; V was cut back by 5 bases and J by 4 bases.

The rearrangement links TRBV5-1 to TRBJ1-4; TRBD1 matches 7 bases. Germline V lookup: CDR1 SGHRS, CDR2 YFSETQ. The CDR3 sequence is 14 residues long. V was pared by 4 bases and J by 7 bases, with 7 bases of the junction left unmatched. This CDR3 reads CASSLGTAREKLFF. In DNA, the CDR3 is TGCGCCAGCAGCCTCGGGACAGCACGTGAAAAACTGTTTTTT.

This clone is a singleton in its sample. The CDR3 DNA reads as TGTGCCAGCAGCAAACGCCGGTGTAGGGGCACTGAAGCTTTCTTT. Its protein product is CASSKRRCRGTEAFF. J is TRBJ1-1 and V is TRBV21-1; the table's D call of TRBD1 was not tested on the DNA. TRBV21-1 is a pseudogene locus. This CDR3 region has 15 residues.

V usage is TRBV19 and J usage is TRBJ1-5; D not certain. Germline V gives CDR1 LNHDA, CDR2 SQIVND (reference sequence). The CDR3 is 13 residues long. The germline V and J ends were trimmed by 5 bases and 6 bases, with 11 bases remaining between them. CDR3 nucleotide sequence: TGTGCCAGTAGTTCGTCCGGCGGTCAGCCCCAGCATTTT. As protein: CASSSSGGQPQHF.

The gene calls are TRBV7-9 and TRBJ2-1; D possibly corresponds to TRBD1 (6 bases). CDR1 and CDR2 from the germline V gene are SEHNR and FQNEAQ (reference sequence). Trimming removed 5 bases from V and 7 bases from J, with 18 bases in between. This CDR3 is 15 amino acids long. CDR3: CASSPRGTGPNEQFF. The DNA of the CDR3 is TGTGCCAGCAGCCCCCGAGGCACAGGGCCAAATGAGCAGTTCTTC.

The chain joins TRBV10-3 to TRBJ2-1; TRBD2 aligns across 9 bases. Trimming cost V 10 bases and J 0 bases; bases outside gene matches: 4. This CDR3 spans 14 amino acids. Germline CDR1 ENHRY, CDR2 SYGVKD. Written as DNA, the CDR3 is TGTGCCACCTTTAGCGGGAGCTCCTACAATGAGCAGTTCTTC. Amino acids: CATFSGSSYNEQFF.

The rearrangement links TRBV11-2 to TRBJ2-7; 10 positions agree with TRBD1. The CDR3 is 18 amino acids. Germline CDR1 and CDR2: SGHAT and FQNNGV. The junction had 13 bases not matched to a gene; V was cut back by 5 bases and J by 0 bases. CDR3 sequence (DNA): TGTGCCAGCAGCGCCATATGGGGGGGACAGGGGATCTCCTACGAGCAGTACTTC. It yields the protein CASSAIWGGQGISYEQYF.

The chain joins TRBV5-6 to TRBJ1-2, with D maybe TRBD1 (6 bases). V lost 4 bases to trimming and J lost 4 bases, with 17 bases between them. Germline CDR1 reads SGHDT; CDR2 reads YYEEEE. This CDR3 comprises 15 residues. The CDR3 DNA is TGTGCCAGCAGCCCCGCTACACAGGGCGTCTATGGCTACACCTTC. Its translation is CASSPATQGVYGYTF.

The chain has TRBV28 and TRBJ1-6, with TRBD1 matching over 8 bases. The CDR3 spans 15 residues. V lost 5 bases to trimming and J lost 5 bases; unmatched junction nucleotides: 5. The germline V gene encodes CDR1 MDHEN and CDR2 SYDVKM. Here the CDR3 reads CASSLTGANNSPLHF. In DNA, the CDR3 is TGTGCCAGCAGTCTGACAGGGGCCAATAATTCACCCCTCCACTTT.